This T cell receptor (beta chain) was captured by sequencing in a study of T cells after yellow fever vaccination (dated by TCRdb to between 2018 and 2020). As for the study more broadly: The SMART-Seq v4 Ultra Low Input RNA kit was used to prepare libraries from fractions with low cell numbers. To follow T-cell clones before and after primary and booster YFV17D yellow fever vaccination, bulk TCR alpha and beta repertoires were sequenced over time. Two healthy male donors, one aged 18 to 30 and one aged 30 to 39 years, were included in the cohort. Blood samples were taken at several timepoints before and after primary and secondary immunization, and bulk PBMC replicates and cell subsets were isolated.

This clonotype has more than one count but fewer than ten. Which antigen it targets is not known. No base qualities exist here, and no much larger clone lies one base off it. The CDR3 measures 14 amino acids from cysteine to phenylalanine. Left in the record is the CDR3 DNA by itself, 42 bases read in frame from the first base. The V and J ends are trimmed by 7 bases and 0 bases, leaving 10 bases between them. CDR1 is given as ENHRY and CDR2 as SYGVKD, both from the germline V gene. General study outcomes and caveats: A small share of clonotypes occurred in both CD4 and CD8 compartments, likely arising from convergent recombination. The secondary T-cell response was weaker than the primary response but faster, peaking on day 5 instead of day 15. Computational filtering was required because FACS-sorted repertoires could contain abundant contaminating clonotypes from the bulk population. Only a couple of donors were included in the study, so the extent to which the findings can be generalized is limited. Most clones expanded after primary vaccination were re-detected after the booster (96% of CD4 and 88% of CD8), suggesting broad memory maintenance.

Sample treatment or condition, as interpreted from the label and publication: live attenuated yellow fever vaccine strain. PBMCs were isolated from peripheral blood using a standard Ficoll-Paque protocol. Dynabeads CD4 and CD8 positive selection kits were used to isolate the CD4 and CD8 T-cell fractions. RNA was extracted with TriZol from bulk PBMCs, CD4 and CD8 fractions, and dextramer-positive and dextramer-negative fractions. TCRdb names Illumina NovaSeq 6000 as the instrument used. TCR cDNA was synthesized by 5'RACE template switching, which introduced a universal primer site and unique molecular identifiers. Priming of cDNA synthesis was performed from both the TCR alpha and TCR beta constant segments. Library amplification used two PCR steps, and the second PCR step added sample barcodes and sequencing adapters. Sequencing of libraries was done on Illumina HiSeq 2500 (2x100 bp) or NovaSeq (2x150 bp). In the source study's methods: MIGEC handled demultiplexing of reads and collapsing into UMI consensus sequences, while MiXCR performed V(D)J alignment. Using edgeR on replicate PBMC samples, clonotypes were called vaccine-responding if FDR was below 0.01 and the log2 fold change was above 5 up to day 15. CD4 or CD8 identity was assigned to each bulk clonotype according to whether the clonotype was present at higher abundance in the sequenced CD4 repertoire or the sequenced CD8 repertoire. The public reads were reanalyzed by TCRdb: fastp trimming at Q25, MiXCR alignment, in-frame beta chains only. Every entry covers one CDR3 protein and lists the most common genes and DNA from its rows. V and J calls and clone size were set by TCRdb, not the authors. In all, the sample holds a few hundred thousand distinct CDR3 sequences, and 8.7% of those were seen once. 3% to 4% of the sample belongs to the ten largest clones.

The sample here was CD4+ T cells sorted from PBMCs, taken 5 days after the yellow fever booster vaccination. Recombination connected TRBV10-3 to TRBJ2-1, with a tentative D gene TRBD2 over 6 matching bases. The receptor was derived from a man aged 18 to 30 who received the YFV17D yellow fever vaccine. CDR3 reads: CAINSGGSYNEQFF. DNA sequence: TGTGCCATCAATTCCGGGGGCTCCTACAATGAGCAGTTCTTC.